Following are 22 T cell receptor beta chains from one sample sequenced in a study of blood T cell repertoires in COVID-19. Sequencing used immunoSEQ multiplex PCR; TCRdb keeps in-frame clones, though not all of them. The sample records roughly 30,000 clones, roughly 85% being singletons. Sample: peripheral blood. The receptors come from a man in his fifties or sixties with active COVID-19.

The V gene is TRBV6-5, the J gene TRBJ2-6, with D maybe TRBD1 (5 bases). V dropped 7 bases and J dropped 0 bases, with 10 bases sitting between them. This CDR3 has 15 amino acids. Germline CDR1 is MNHEY and CDR2 is SVGAGI. The CDR3 sequence is CASKDRNSGANVLTF. In DNA, the CDR3 is TGTGCCAGCAAAGACAGAAACTCTGGGGCCAACGTCCTGACTTTC.

This CDR3 reads CASSDSYRAYEQYF. The CDR3 coding sequence is TGTGCCAGCAGTGATTCGTACAGAGCCTACGAGCAGTACTTC. V is TRBV6-1 and J is TRBJ2-7; D call uncertain. The V gene's germline CDR1 is MNHNS and CDR2 SASEGT. V gave up 3 bases and J gave up 2 bases, with 11 bases separating them. This CDR3 has 14 residues.

This clone qualifies as medium-sized (0.01 to 0.1%). The gene calls are TRBV20-1 and TRBJ2-7; D call uncertain. Germline-derived CDR1 and CDR2 are DFQATT and SNEGSKA (reference sequence). The CDR3 is 10 amino acids. V was clipped by 5 bases and J by 9 bases, with 11 bases between them. The CDR3, as DNA: TGCAGTGCTGGCCCAGGTGGGCAGTACTTC. Its protein product is CSAGPGGQYF.

This clone was seen only a few times. CDR3 loop: CASSRPGLGSTYEQYF. The CDR3 coding sequence is TGTGCCAGCAGTCGACCGGGACTCGGGTCTACCTACGAGCAGTACTTC. The rearrangement joins TRBV28 to TRBJ2-7; D is perhaps TRBD2 (6 bases). Germline CDR1 is MDHEN and CDR2 is SYDVKM. The ends were cut back, 5 bases at V and 2 bases at J, with 19 bases in the middle. The CDR3 extends over 16 amino acids.

This clone was seen more than once but under ten times. The V call is TRBV18, the J call TRBJ1-6; TRBD1 matches at 9 bases. The CDR3 length is 14 residues. Germline lookup yields CDR1 KGHSH and CDR2 LQKENI. After removal of 3 bases from V and 8 bases from J, the junction contained 2 bases not matched to a gene. The CDR3 nucleotides read TGTGCCAGCTCACCCCGGGACAGGGATTCACCCCTCCACTTT. Translated, it gives CASSPRDRDSPLHF.

V is TRBV6-5 and J is TRBJ2-3, with D hard to call. CDR1 is MNHEY, CDR2 SVGAGI, per germline. The CDR3 runs 13 residues. The V end was cut by 5 bases, the J end by 6 bases, with 12 bases between. CDR3 sequence reads: CASSITARDTQYF. CDR3 DNA sequence: TGTGCCAGCAGTATAACAGCCAGGGATACGCAGTATTTT.

The rearrangement uses TRBV11-2 and TRBJ2-4, with 10 bases aligning to TRBD2. V was pared by 1 base and J by 0 bases, with 6 bases of the junction left unmatched. Germline V CDR1 and CDR2: SGHAT, FQNNGV. The CDR3 has 18 amino acids. This chain's CDR3 is CASSLGTSGYLAKNIQYF. The DNA for the CDR3 is TGTGCCAGCAGCTTAGGGACTAGCGGTTACTTAGCCAAAAACATTCAGTACTTC.

The rearrangement uses TRBV4-2 and TRBJ2-3; TRBD2 is a possible D gene (5 bases). CDR3 length: 16 residues. CDR1 and CDR2 (germline): LGHNA, YNFKEQ. The V and J ends lost 1 base and 2 bases respectively, with 13 bases between them. The CDR3 DNA follows: TGTGCCAGCAGCCAAGTTTCCCCGGGGAACACAGATACGCAGTATTTT. It is translated as CASSQVSPGNTDTQYF.

About this clone itself: A read error may account for a junction end that differs from germline. The rearrangement uses TRBV7-7 and TRBJ2-2; 7 bases align to TRBD1. Germline CDR1 and CDR2: SSHAT and FNYEAQ (reference sequence). This CDR3 is 17 amino acids long. CDR3 sequence: CASSLEGNRGLAGELFF. CDR3 sequence (DNA): TGTGCTAGCAGCTTAGAAGGAAACAGGGGCCTCGCCGGGGAGCTGTTTTTT.

The chain is built from TRBV19 and TRBJ1-2; D is unresolved. Trimming left V 5 bases short and J 1 base short, with 17 bases between. The germline V gene has CDR1 LNHDA and CDR2 SQIVND (reference sequence). The CDR3 spans 16 residues. The CDR3 region has the DNA TGTGCCAGTAGTGACCTCGACAAACGTCTTAACTATGGCTACACCTTC. Translating it yields CASSDLDKRLNYGYTF.

The genes are TRBV7-2 and TRBJ1-4; 7 nucleotides agree with TRBD1. The CDR3 covers 16 residues. V dropped 3 bases and J dropped 0; count of bases not matched to a gene: 4. Germline V gives CDR1 SGHTA, CDR2 FQGNSA. CDR3 DNA sequence: TGTGCCAGCAGCTTGGCTCAGGGGGCAACTAATGAAAAACTGTTTTTT. Translation gives CASSLAQGATNEKLFF. The variable domain in full, with the rest retrieved from reference TRBV7-2 and TRBJ1-4, is GAGVSQSPSNKVTEKGKDVELRCDPISGHTALYWYRQSLGQGLEFLIYFQGNSAPDKSGLPSDRFSAERTGGSVSTLTIQRTQQEDSAVYLCASSLAQGATNEKLFFGSGTQLSVL.

The V gene is TRBV11-2, the J gene TRBJ2-7; D gene uncertain. Germline V gene data show CDR1 as SGHAT and CDR2 as FQNNGV. This CDR3 is built from 12 residues. V shed 1 base and J shed 4 bases, with 5 bases lying between them. The CDR3 nucleotides read TGTGCCAGCAGCTTAGGAGTTTACGAGCAGTACTTC. Amino acids: CASSLGVYEQYF.

This clone was picked up one time. The sample carries other DNA sequences with the same CDR3. This chain links TRBV29-1 with TRBJ2-1; a possible D gene is TRBD2 (6 bases). The length of the CDR3 is 15 residues. V was cut by 7 bases and J by 10 bases, with 26 bases left in between. Germline assignment: CDR1 SQVTM and CDR2 ANQGSEA. The CDR3 loop reads CSAGTLAGGPREQFF. The DNA of the CDR3 is TGCAGCGCCGGTACCCTAGCAGGAGGGCCGAGAGAGCAGTTCTTC.

The chain recombines TRBV5-1 with TRBJ2-7, with a tentative D call TRBD2 (6 bases). In germline, CDR1 is SGHRS, CDR2 YFSETQ. The V and J ends lost 2 bases and 5 bases respectively, with 8 bases between them. The CDR3 consists of 12 residues. The CDR3 here is CASSFGGDEQYF. CDR3 bases: TGCGCCAGCAGCTTTGGAGGGGACGAGCAGTACTTC.

This chain joins TRBV7-9 and TRBJ2-1; 15 bases fit TRBD2. The junction had 5 bases not matched to a gene; V was cut back by 5 bases and J by 9 bases. The CDR3 spans 15 residues. Germline values: CDR1 SEHNR, CDR2 FQNEAQ (reference sequence). CDR3 region: CASSQGLAGGGEQFF. CDR3 DNA: TGTGCCAGCAGCCAAGGACTAGCGGGAGGGGGTGAGCAGTTCTTC.

V usage is TRBV4-1 and J usage is TRBJ2-3, with TRBD1 matching over 7 bases. Germline V gene lookup returns CDR1 MGHRA and CDR2 YSYEKL. This CDR3 has 15 residues. Trimming cost V 3 bases and J 2 bases; bases outside gene matches: 5. CDR3 sequence reads: CASSQTGQDTDTQYF. CDR3 sequence (DNA): TGCGCCAGCAGCCAGACAGGACAGGACACAGATACGCAGTATTTT.

V gene TRBV28 combines with J gene TRBJ1-5; 10 nucleotides align to TRBD1. Trimming took 3 bases from V and 4 from J; bases not matched to a gene: 3. The V gene's germline CDR1 is MDHEN and CDR2 SYDVKM. CDR3 length equals 15 residues. The CDR3 reads CASSLGGQGNQPQHF. CDR3 nucleotide sequence: TGTGCCAGCAGTTTGGGGGGACAGGGGAATCAGCCCCAGCATTTT.

The CDR3 sequence: CASQKHPIAEGRNNEQFF. Here the CDR3 DNA reads TGTGCCAGCCAAAAACACCCAATCGCGGAGGGCCGGAATAATGAGCAGTTCTTC. The chain joins TRBV25-1 to TRBJ2-1; D may be TRBD2 (6 bases). Per the germline V gene, CDR1 is MGHDK and CDR2 is SYGVNS. V lost 8 bases, J lost 7 bases, and 30 bases lay in between. This CDR3 has 18 amino acids.

V usage is TRBV19 and J usage is TRBJ2-1; TRBD2 agrees at 11 bases. The germline V gene has CDR1 LNHDA and CDR2 SQIVND (reference sequence). The trim removed 5 bases at V and 4 bases at J, leaving 4 bases unmatched. The CDR3 sequence is 15 residues long. CDR3 in amino acids: CASSVAGGKYNEQFF. The CDR3 coding sequence is TGTGCCAGTAGTGTAGCGGGAGGGAAGTACAATGAGCAGTTCTTC.

The J gene is TRBJ2-1, the V gene TRBV7-3, with 7 bases identical to TRBD2. Germline V lookup: CDR1 SGHTA, CDR2 FQGTGA. CDR3 length: 14 amino acids. V lost 5 bases to trimming and J lost 7 bases; unmatched junction nucleotides: 8. The DNA for the CDR3 is TGTGCCAGCAGCCCTCGGGGTAGCGGGAATGAGCAGTTCTTC. It is translated as CASSPRGSGNEQFF.

This chain links TRBV29-1 with TRBJ2-2; D not certain. Trimming removed 4 bases from V and 0 bases from J, with 9 bases in between. This CDR3 has 14 residues. Germline CDR1 is SQVTM and CDR2 is ANQGSEA. The CDR3 DNA follows: TGCAGCGTTGGGGCATCCTCGAACACCGGGGAGCTGTTTTTT. It encodes CSVGASSNTGELFF.

This rearrangement joins TRBV6-5 to TRBJ2-5; TRBD2 aligns across 8 bases. J lost 1 base, V lost 5 bases, and 0 bases had no gene match. The CDR3 runs 13 residues. Germline-derived CDR1 and CDR2 are MNHEY and SVGAGI. DNA of the CDR3: TGTGCCAGCAGTACTAGCGGCCAAGAGACCCAGTACTTC. Translating gives CASSTSGQETQYF.